The 18 T cell receptor beta chains listed next were all sequenced from one sample in a study of T cell changes during pregnancy in multiple sclerosis. The repertoire was sequenced with immunoSEQ multiplex PCR; TCRdb's copy has only in-frame clones and lacks some. Of some 85,000 clones in the sample, over 85% were seen once. The material sequenced was peripheral blood, taken in the second trimester of pregnancy. The receptors shown here come from a female donor in good health, enrolled as a control in a pregnancy study.

The V call is TRBV5-1, the J call TRBJ1-1, with 7 bases lining up with TRBD1. V lost 0 bases, J lost 1 base, and 6 bases stayed unmatched. This CDR3 region has 16 residues. Germline loops: CDR1 SGHRS, CDR2 YFSETQ. CDR3 loop: CASSLGPGGSNTEAFF. CDR3 DNA sequence: TGCGCCAGCAGCTTGGGGCCAGGGGGGTCGAACACTGAAGCTTTCTTT. Based on the CDR3 plus reference TRBV5-1 and TRBJ1-1, the full variable domain is KAGVTQTPRYLIKTRGQQVTLSCSPISGHRSVSWYQQTPGQGLQFLFEYFSETQRNKGNFPGRFSGRQFSNSRSEMNVSTLELGDSALYLCASSLGPGGSNTEAFFGQGTRLTVV.

This chain links TRBV19 with TRBJ2-5; D might be TRBD2 (6 bases). Trimming cost V 3 bases and J 2 bases, with 19 bases left between them. CDR3 size: 17 residues. CDR1 is LNHDA and CDR2 is SQIVND in the germline V gene (reference sequence). CDR3 loop: CASSINPRGGRQETQYF. CDR3 DNA sequence: TGTGCCAGTAGTATTAATCCCCGGGGAGGCCGACAAGAGACCCAGTACTTC.

This sequence joins TRBV4-3 and TRBJ1-6; maybe TRBD1 (5 bases). The CDR3 is made up of 17 amino acids. In germline, CDR1 is LGHNA, CDR2 YSLEER. V was shortened by 2 bases and J by 6 bases, with 17 bases between the two germline ends. The CDR3 nucleotides are TGCGCCAGCAGCCAACCGATACGCGGGGGTGGTAATTCACCCCTCCACTTT. It yields the protein CASSQPIRGGGNSPLHF.

The sample holds one count of this clone. The rearrangement uses TRBV7-2 and TRBJ2-7, with D possibly TRBD2 on 7 matching bases. CDR3 size: 15 residues. V was cut by 6 bases and J by 1 base, with 16 bases left in between. Germline V CDR1 and CDR2: SGHTA, FQGNSA. The CDR3 here is CASREGGAESYEQYF. In DNA, the CDR3 is TGTGCCAGCAGGGAGGGGGGGGCGGAATCCTACGAGCAGTACTTC.

This chain connects TRBV5-1 to TRBJ2-3; D is unresolved. The V gene lost 0 bases and the J gene lost 2 bases, with 10 bases spanning the gap. The CDR3 spans 15 residues. The germline V gene encodes CDR1 SGHRS and CDR2 YFSETQ. CDR3 protein: CASSLAVSNTDTQYF. The CDR3 DNA reads TGCGCCAGCAGCTTGGCAGTCTCAAACACAGATACGCAGTATTTT.

The V call is TRBV27, the J call TRBJ2-7; tentative D call: TRBD1 (5 bases). The CDR3 loop spans 12 amino acids. Germline V gene data show CDR1 as MNHEY and CDR2 as SMNVEV (reference sequence). Trimming cost V 6 bases and J 3 bases, with 9 bases left between them. CDR3 bases: TGTGCCAGCAGACGGACACGCTACGAGCAGTACTTC. Its protein is CASRRTRYEQYF.

This chain connects TRBV6-1 to TRBJ1-4; 7 nucleotides line up with TRBD1. Germline assignment: CDR1 MNHNS and CDR2 SASEGT. The length of the CDR3 is 14 residues. Trimming took 6 bases from V and 7 from J; bases not matched to a gene: 8. The CDR3 region has the DNA TGTGCCAGCAGAAAGACAGGGTTCGGTGAAAAACTGTTTTTT. It is translated as CASRKTGFGEKLFF.

V gene TRBV18 combines with J gene TRBJ1-2; 7 nucleotides match TRBD1. The V gene's germline CDR1 is KGHSH and CDR2 LQKENI. Trimming cost V 6 bases and J 5 bases; bases outside gene matches: 12. The CDR3 runs 15 residues. CDR3 residues: CASSPGGTDHYGYTF. As DNA, the CDR3 is TGTGCCAGCTCCCCGGGAGGGACAGACCATTATGGCTACACCTTC.

CDR3 coding DNA: TGTGCCAGCAGCTCAAATACAGGGTTTGGCGGAGAAAAACTGTTTTTT. The encoded protein is CASSSNTGFGGEKLFF. V and J are TRBV5-6 and TRBJ1-4, with D perhaps matching TRBD1 (6 bases). Deletions cut 3 bases from V and 8 bases from J, with 20 bases between. CDR1 and CDR2 from the germline V gene are SGHDT and YYEEEE. The CDR3 contains 16 residues.

This chain joins TRBV18 and TRBJ1-1, with D hard to call. The CDR3 contains 13 residues. Germline-derived CDR1 and CDR2 are KGHSH and LQKENI. Trimming removed 6 bases from V and 3 bases from J, with 11 bases in between. In DNA, the CDR3 is TGTGCCAGCTCGGGAGATTGGGACACTGAAGCTTTCTTT. This gives the protein CASSGDWDTEAFF.

The chain uses TRBV16 and TRBJ2-4; maybe TRBD2 (6 bases). CDR3 length: 14 amino acids. Deletions cut 0 bases from V and 7 bases from J, with 10 bases between. Looked up from germline, CDR1 is KGHSY and CDR2 is FQNENV. The CDR3 loop reads CASSQSAGLNIQYF. In DNA, the CDR3 is TGTGCCAGCAGCCAATCTGCGGGGTTGAACATTCAGTACTTC.

The table lists this clone with a count of one. The chain carries TRBV2 and TRBJ1-1; TRBD1 is a possible D gene (5 bases). The germline gives CDR1 SNHLY, CDR2 FYNNEI. This CDR3 has 14 residues. Between the trimmed V and J ends, which lost 10 bases and 1 base, there was a span of 16 bases. The CDR3 DNA sequence: TGTGCCACCTCACTTCGCGGGACGAACACTGAAGCTTTCTTT. This sequence encodes CATSLRGTNTEAFF.

This chain connects TRBV30 to TRBJ1-6; tentatively, D is TRBD1 (5 bases). CDR1 and CDR2 (germline): GTSNPN, SVGIG (reference sequence). Between the trimmed V and J ends, which lost 2 bases and 9 bases, there was a span of 11 bases. This CDR3 has 13 residues. CDR3: CAWSSGLFSPLHF. CDR3 in DNA: TGTGCCTGGAGTTCAGGGTTGTTTTCACCCCTCCACTTT.

The J gene is TRBJ2-5, the V gene TRBV5-8, with 7 positions matching TRBD1. The CDR3 has 16 amino acids. V lost 6 bases, J lost 4 bases, and 15 bases stayed unmatched. Germline values: CDR1 SGHTS, CDR2 YDEGEE. CDR3 sequence (DNA): TGTGCCAGCACCTGGGGAAAGGCAGGGGGTCTAGAGACCCAGTACTTC. It specifies CASTWGKAGGLETQYF.

The chain combines TRBV7-2 with TRBJ2-3, with 8 nucleotides matching TRBD2. The germline V gene encodes CDR1 SGHTA and CDR2 FQGNSA. This CDR3 is 14 amino acids long. The V and J ends lost 4 bases and 9 bases, in that order; junction bases with no gene match: 9. The CDR3 is CASSSSGGARTQYF. CDR3 in DNA: TGTGCCAGCAGCTCCTCCGGGGGGGCCAGGACGCAGTATTTT.

V is TRBV6-6 and J is TRBJ1-5; D is unresolved. CDR3 length equals 15 residues. V shed 5 bases and J shed 5 bases, with 16 bases lying between them. Germline V gene lookup returns CDR1 MNHNY and CDR2 SVGAGI (reference sequence). CDR3 sequence (DNA): TGTGCCAGCAGTATCACGGGGTCTGTGGATCAGCCCCAGCATTTT. Its translation is CASSITGSVDQPQHF.

The V and J genes are TRBV2 and TRBJ2-7; 7 bases are shared with TRBD2. The CDR3 is 14 residues long. Trimming took 7 bases from V and 0 from J; bases not matched to a gene: 6. CDR1 is SNHLY, CDR2 FYNNEI, per germline. The CDR3, as DNA: TGTGCCAGCATCCTGGGGGGGAGCTCCTACGAGCAGTACTTC. It translates to CASILGGSSYEQYF. The variable domain in full, completed from reference TRBV2 and TRBJ2-7, reads EPEVTQTPSHQVTQMGQEVILRCVPISNHLYFYWYRQILGQKVEFLVSFYNNEISEKSEIFDDQFSVERPDGSNFTLKIRSTKLEDSAMYFCASILGGSSYEQYFGPGTRLTVT.

Turning to this clone: The junction shows a germline mismatch at one end, possibly a read error. The chain couples TRBV7-7 to TRBJ2-5; a weak D match, TRBD2 (5 bases). The CDR3 consists of 14 residues. Looked up from germline, CDR1 is SSHAT and CDR2 is FNYEAQ (reference sequence). The CDR3 DNA reads TGTGCTAGCAGCCGCCAGGACTTGGGGGAGACCCAGTACTTC. Protein: CASSRQDLGETQYF. Drawing the rest from reference TRBV7-7 and TRBJ2-5, the complete variable domain is GAGVSQSPRYKVTKRGQDVTLRCDPISSHATLYWYQQALGQGPEFLTYFNYEAQPDKSGLPSDRFSAERPEGSISTLTIQRTEQRDSAMYRCASSRQDLGETQYFGPGTRLLVL.